This TCR beta chain was observed in a study of breast tumors, draining lymph nodes, adjacent tissues. Breast cancer patients provided tissue from their axillary draining lymph nodes. Per germline, CDR1 DFQATT and CDR2 SNEGSKA (reference sequence). This CDR3 is 16 amino acids long. V lost 2 bases to trimming and J lost 5 bases; unmatched junction nucleotides: 11. From the multiplex PCR reads, TCRdb called clonotypes with MiXCR, one entry per CDR3 protein. The sample carries about 220,000 distinct CDR3 sequences, less than 45% recorded once. This clonotype was observed a handful of times. This TCR was recovered from a female donor with breast cancer. Some clones in this sample may be carry-over from other donors' samples. The gene calls are TRBV20-1 and TRBJ2-1, with 8 bases that match TRBD1. Material for sequencing was axillary lymph node tissue. The CDR3 nucleotides read TGCAGTGCTAGAAATCAGGGGGCGAAAAGAAACAATGAGCAGTTCTTC. Protein product: CSARNQGAKRNNEQFF.